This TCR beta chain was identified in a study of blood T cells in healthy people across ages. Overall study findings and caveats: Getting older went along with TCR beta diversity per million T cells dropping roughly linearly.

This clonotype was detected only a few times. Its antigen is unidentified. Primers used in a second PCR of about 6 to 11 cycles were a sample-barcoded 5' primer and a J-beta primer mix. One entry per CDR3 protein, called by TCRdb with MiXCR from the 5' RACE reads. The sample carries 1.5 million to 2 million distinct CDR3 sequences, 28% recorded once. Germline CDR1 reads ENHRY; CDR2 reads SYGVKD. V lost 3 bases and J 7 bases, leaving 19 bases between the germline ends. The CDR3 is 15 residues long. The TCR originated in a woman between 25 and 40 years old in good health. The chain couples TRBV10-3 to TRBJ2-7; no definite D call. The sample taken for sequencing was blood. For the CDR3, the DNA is TGTGCCATCAGTGAAAGCGCCAGCGAATTTAATGAGCAGTACTTC. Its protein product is CAISESASEFNEQYF.